A selection of T cell receptor beta chains follows, all from one sample in a study of long-term antiretroviral therapy in people with HIV. Generated by immunoSEQ multiplex PCR, the TCRdb table keeps only in-frame clones and is missing some. This sample has tens of thousands of clones, with 70% to 90% found just once. This specimen was unsorted PBMCs, taken just under 2.9 years before starting antiretroviral therapy. The receptors stem from a woman in her thirties with HIV. Both conserved end residues are part of each CDR3. Each record gives: CDR3 DNA, CDR3 protein, D gene, J gene, clone size, V gene. The D gene is left open where the match is weak. A clone size is listed for some rows: how often the clone was seen (once, few, many), or a class if it is expanded.

TGCGCCAGCAGCCCGGACTTTATGGGCTCTGGAAACACCATATATTTT	CASSPDFMGSGNTIYF	-	TRBJ1-3	-	TRBV5-1
TGTGCCAGCAGTAGTCGAACCCTCAGGTCGGGCGAGCAGTACTTC	CASSSRTLRSGEQYF	-	TRBJ2-7	-	TRBV6-6
TGTGCCAGCAGCCAAGATTGGGGGGGCATGAACACTGAAGCTTTCTTT	CASSQDWGGMNTEAFF	-	TRBJ1-1	-	TRBV4-2
TGCGCCAGCAGCCCGCGACTAGCGGGGGGTTACAATGAGCAGTTCTTC	CASSPRLAGGYNEQFF	TRBD2	TRBJ2-1	-	TRBV10-1
TGTGCCAGCAGCGTAGTAGCGGGAAGCACAGATACGCAGTATTTT	CASSVVAGSTDTQYF	TRBD2	TRBJ2-3	-	TRBV9
TGTGCCAGCAGCCCCGGACAGTCTAATGGCTACACCTTC	CASSPGQSNGYTF	-	TRBJ1-2	-	TRBV5-5
TGCAGCGTTCGGGTTTCCTACGAGCAGTACTTC	CSVRVSYEQYF	-	TRBJ2-7	-	TRBV29-1
TGTGCCTGGAGTGAAACCTTCGGGGGGAGGAGTGAAAAACTGTTTTTT	CAWSETFGGRSEKLFF	-	TRBJ1-4	-	TRBV30
TGCGCCAGCAGCGCAACGAATAGGGTTAACACTGAAGCTTTCTTT	CASSATNRVNTEAFF	-	TRBJ1-1	-	TRBV4-1
TGTGCCAGCTCTCCCATTGACGGGACCACTAATGAAAAACTGTTTTTT	CASSPIDGTTNEKLFF	-	TRBJ1-4	-	TRBV18
TGTGCCAGCAGCGTAGGGACTCCAGGCACAGATACGCAGTATTTT	CASSVGTPGTDTQYF	-	TRBJ2-3	-	TRBV9
TGTGCCAGCAGCCCGGGACTAGCGGGGGGGCAAGAGACCCAGTACTTC	CASSPGLAGGQETQYF	TRBD2	TRBJ2-5	-	TRBV5-6
TGCGCCAGCAGCCAAGGTCTTGGTGTAGATACGCAGTATTTT	CASSQGLGVDTQYF	-	TRBJ2-3	-	TRBV4-1
TGTGCCAGCAGCTTAGGACTAGCGGGGAAACGCGAGCAGTTCTTC	CASSLGLAGKREQFF	TRBD2	TRBJ2-1	-	TRBV7-6
TGTGCCAGCAGTTTATTAGCAGGGGGCGTAGGGAACACTGAAGCTTTCTTT	CASSLLAGGVGNTEAFF	TRBD1	TRBJ1-1	-	TRBV27
TGCGCCAGCAGCCTAGGGGTTATTCAGGGGAACACTGAAGCTTTCTTT	CASSLGVIQGNTEAFF	-	TRBJ1-1	-	TRBV4-1
TGTGCCAGCTCACCCGAGAAAGCCATCACCGGGGAGCTGTTTTTT	CASSPEKAITGELFF	-	TRBJ2-2	-	TRBV18
TGTGCCAGCAGCTTATCAGGGGGCGAAAACTATGGCTACACCTTC	CASSLSGGENYGYTF	TRBD1	TRBJ1-2	-	TRBV7-9
TGTGCCAGCAGCGGGGGGATAGGAAACACCATATATTTT	CASSGGIGNTIYF	-	TRBJ1-3	-	TRBV5-5
TGTGCCAGCAGCTTAGGGACAGAGCCATTCGCCCAGCATTTT	CASSLGTEPFAQHF	TRBD1	TRBJ1-5	-	TRBV9
TGTGCCAGCAGCTTGCTAGGGACAGAAAACACTGAAGCTTTCTTT	CASSLLGTENTEAFF	TRBD1	TRBJ1-1	-	TRBV5-6
TGCGCCAGCAGTGAGTTGACAGCAACAGATACGCAGTATTTT	CASSELTATDTQYF	-	TRBJ2-3	-	TRBV10-2
TGTGCCAGTAAGCGGGCAGGGGCCACTGAAGCTTTCTTT	CASKRAGATEAFF	-	TRBJ1-1	once	TRBV19
TGTGCCAGTAGTACCCGGGAAACGGGCACCTCTGGAAACACCATATATTTT	CASSTRETGTSGNTIYF	-	TRBJ1-3	-	TRBV19
TGTGCCAGCTCACCGGCCGCGGGACAGGGGGCTGACTATGGCTACACCTTC	CASSPAAGQGADYGYTF	TRBD1	TRBJ1-2	-	TRBV18
TGTGCCAGCAGCCTATTCTCAGGGGCCCAAGAGACCCAGTACTTC	CASSLFSGAQETQYF	-	TRBJ2-5	-	TRBV9
TGCGCCAGCAGCCAAGAGTCAGGGGGAACTGGCTACACCTTC	CASSQESGGTGYTF	TRBD1	TRBJ1-2	-	TRBV4-1
TGTGCCAGCAGCTTAGGGGGTGCACAAAACTATGGCTACACCTTC	CASSLGGAQNYGYTF	-	TRBJ1-2	-	TRBV7-9
TGTGCCAGCAGTCAGACAGGGCTGCATCAGCCCCAGCATTTT	CASSQTGLHQPQHF	TRBD1	TRBJ1-5	-	TRBV6-6
TGTGCCAGCAGTTCCCCAACCTCTACTGGTGGCTATGGCTACACCTTC	CASSSPTSTGGYGYTF	-	TRBJ1-2	-	TRBV27
TGCAGTGCTAGAGATAATGAAAAACTGTTTTTT	CSARDNEKLFF	-	TRBJ1-4	once	TRBV20-1
TGTGCCAGCTCACCATCAGCGGACACTGAAGCTTTCTTT	CASSPSADTEAFF	-	TRBJ1-1	-	TRBV18
TGTGCCAGCAGCTTTACGTTAGGCGAGGAGACCCAGTACTTC	CASSFTLGEETQYF	-	TRBJ2-5	-	TRBV5-4
TGTGCCAGCAGTTTAGGGACAGGGGCCTACAATGAGCAGTTCTTC	CASSLGTGAYNEQFF	TRBD1	TRBJ2-1	-	TRBV27
TGTGCCACCAGCAGAGAGGGGGATATCTCCTATGGCTACACCTTC	CATSREGDISYGYTF	-	TRBJ1-2	-	TRBV15
TGTGCCAGCAGCTTGTACCCTAGCGGGGGGATGAACACCGGGGAGCTGTTTTTT	CASSLYPSGGMNTGELFF	TRBD2	TRBJ2-2	-	TRBV5-4
TGTGCCAGCAGGGCAGACAGGGGAAACACCATATATTTT	CASRADRGNTIYF	-	TRBJ1-3	-	TRBV2
TGTGCCTGGAGCAATACCTTTCCGGAAAAACTGTTTTTT	CAWSNTFPEKLFF	-	TRBJ1-4	-	TRBV30
TGTGCCAGCAGCGTAGGCTCCCATAATCCCCTATATTTT	CASSVGSHNPLYF	-	TRBJ1-3	-	TRBV9
TGTGCCAGTAGTGCCGGGACAGAGGTGAGCAATCAGCCCCAGCATTTT	CASSAGTEVSNQPQHF	TRBD1	TRBJ1-5	-	TRBV19
TGTGCCTGGACCCCCCGGGACAGGGGGCGAGATCGGGAAAATGGCTACACCTTC	CAWTPRDRGRDRENGYTF	TRBD1	TRBJ1-2	-	TRBV30
TGTGCCAGCAGCGAGGGAGGGGGCTTGAACACTGAAGCTTTCTTT	CASSEGGGLNTEAFF	TRBD1	TRBJ1-1	-	TRBV9
TGTGCCACCAGCTCCCGGGGGGGTCAAGAGACCCAGTACTTC	CATSSRGGQETQYF	TRBD2	TRBJ2-5	-	TRBV15
TGTGCCAGCAGCTTATATGAGACAGGGGGTGGAAACACCATATATTTT	CASSLYETGGGNTIYF	TRBD1	TRBJ1-3	-	TRBV7-8
TGTGCCAGCAGCGTATATCGTGCAGACAATGAGCAGTTCTTC	CASSVYRADNEQFF	-	TRBJ2-1	few	TRBV9
TGCGCCAGCAGTGATGGGAGCGGGGGGCCCCTGAGCAATGAGCAGTTCTTC	CASSDGSGGPLSNEQFF	TRBD2	TRBJ2-1	-	TRBV10-2
TGTGCCAGCAGTTATGACCGGGACAGTGTCGGGGCCCAGCATTTT	CASSYDRDSVGAQHF	TRBD1	TRBJ1-5	-	TRBV6-5